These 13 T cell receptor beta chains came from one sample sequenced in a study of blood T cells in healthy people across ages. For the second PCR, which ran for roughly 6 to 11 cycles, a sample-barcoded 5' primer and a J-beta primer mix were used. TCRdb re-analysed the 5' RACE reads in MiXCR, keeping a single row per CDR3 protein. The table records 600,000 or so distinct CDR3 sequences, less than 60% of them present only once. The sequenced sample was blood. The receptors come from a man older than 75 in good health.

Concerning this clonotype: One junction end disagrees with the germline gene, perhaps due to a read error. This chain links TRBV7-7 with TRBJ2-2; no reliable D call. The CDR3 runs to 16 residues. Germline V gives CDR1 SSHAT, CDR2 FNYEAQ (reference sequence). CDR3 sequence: CASSLIKTFNTGELFF. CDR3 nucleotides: TGTGCTAGCAGCTTAATTAAAACCTTTAACACCGGGGAGCTGTTTTTT.

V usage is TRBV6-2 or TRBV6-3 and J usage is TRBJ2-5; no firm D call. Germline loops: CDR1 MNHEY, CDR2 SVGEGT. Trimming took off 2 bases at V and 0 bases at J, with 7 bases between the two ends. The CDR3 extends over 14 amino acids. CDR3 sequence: CASSYPDHQETQYF. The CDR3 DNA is TGTGCCAGCAGTTACCCCGATCACCAAGAGACCCAGTACTTC.

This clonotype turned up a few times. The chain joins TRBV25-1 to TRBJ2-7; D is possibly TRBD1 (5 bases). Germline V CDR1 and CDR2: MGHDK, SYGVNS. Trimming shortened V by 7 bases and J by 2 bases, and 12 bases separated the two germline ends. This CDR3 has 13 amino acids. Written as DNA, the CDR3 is TGTGCCAGCAACACAGGCATACCCTACGAGCAGTACTTC. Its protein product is CASNTGIPYEQYF.

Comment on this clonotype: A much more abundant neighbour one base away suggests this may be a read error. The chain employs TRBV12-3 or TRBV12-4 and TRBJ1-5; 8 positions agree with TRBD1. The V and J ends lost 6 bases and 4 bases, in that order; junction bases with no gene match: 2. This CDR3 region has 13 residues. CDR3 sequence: CASRGQDNQPQHF. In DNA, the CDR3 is TGTGCCAGCAGGGGACAGGATAATCAGCCCCAGCATTTT.

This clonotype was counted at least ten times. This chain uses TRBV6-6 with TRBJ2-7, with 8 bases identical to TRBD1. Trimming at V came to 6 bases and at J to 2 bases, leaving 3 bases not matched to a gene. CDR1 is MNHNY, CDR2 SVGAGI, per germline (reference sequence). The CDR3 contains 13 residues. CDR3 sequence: CASSPDRAYEQYF. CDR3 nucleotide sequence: TGTGCCAGCAGCCCGGACAGGGCCTACGAGCAGTACTTC.

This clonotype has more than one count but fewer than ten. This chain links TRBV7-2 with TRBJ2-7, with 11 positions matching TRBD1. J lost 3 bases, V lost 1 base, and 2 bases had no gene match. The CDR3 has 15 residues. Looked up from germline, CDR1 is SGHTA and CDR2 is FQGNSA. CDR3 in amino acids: CASSLEGTGGYEQYF. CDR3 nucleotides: TGTGCCAGCAGCTTAGAGGGGACAGGGGGCTACGAGCAGTACTTC.

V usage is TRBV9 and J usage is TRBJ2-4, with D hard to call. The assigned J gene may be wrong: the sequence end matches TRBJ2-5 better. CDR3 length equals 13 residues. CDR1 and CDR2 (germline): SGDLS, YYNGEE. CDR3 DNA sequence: TGTGCCAGCAGCGTAGGTCAGCTAGAGACCCAGTACTTC. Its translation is CASSVGQLETQYF.

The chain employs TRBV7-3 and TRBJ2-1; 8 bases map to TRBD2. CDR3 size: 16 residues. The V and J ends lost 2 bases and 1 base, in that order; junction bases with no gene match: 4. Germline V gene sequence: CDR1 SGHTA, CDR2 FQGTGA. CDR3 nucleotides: TGTGCCAGCAGCTTACATAGCGGGGAGTCCTACAATGAGCAGTTCTTC. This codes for CASSLHSGESYNEQFF.

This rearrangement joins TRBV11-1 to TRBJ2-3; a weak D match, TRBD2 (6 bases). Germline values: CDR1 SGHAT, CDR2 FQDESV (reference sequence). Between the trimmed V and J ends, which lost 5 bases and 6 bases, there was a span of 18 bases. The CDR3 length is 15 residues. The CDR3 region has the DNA TGTGCCAGCAGCCCCGATTTAGCGGTTTTTGATACGCAGTATTTT. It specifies CASSPDLAVFDTQYF. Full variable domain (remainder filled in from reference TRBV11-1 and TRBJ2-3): EAEVAQSPRYKITEKSQAVAFWCDPISGHATLYWYRQILGQGPELLVQFQDESVVDDSQLPKDRFSAERLKGVDSTLKIQPAELGDSAMYLCASSPDLAVFDTQYFGPGTRLTVL.

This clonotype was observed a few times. The CDR3: CSAPTSGYTDTQYF. In DNA form, the CDR3 reads TGCAGTGCTCCGACTAGCGGATACACAGATACGCAGTATTTT. V usage is TRBV20-1 and J usage is TRBJ2-3, with TRBD2 matching over 9 bases. CDR3 size: 14 residues. V lost 5 bases and J lost 2; bases outside the gene matches: 5. Per the germline V gene, CDR1 is DFQATT and CDR2 is SNEGSKA (reference sequence).

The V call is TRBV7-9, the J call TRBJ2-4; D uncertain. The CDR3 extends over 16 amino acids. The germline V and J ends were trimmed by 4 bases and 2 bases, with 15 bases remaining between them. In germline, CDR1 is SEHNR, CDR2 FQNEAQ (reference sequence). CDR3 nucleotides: TGTGCCAGCAGCTCTTTAGATCGGTTATCCAAAAACATTCAGTACTTC. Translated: CASSSLDRLSKNIQYF.

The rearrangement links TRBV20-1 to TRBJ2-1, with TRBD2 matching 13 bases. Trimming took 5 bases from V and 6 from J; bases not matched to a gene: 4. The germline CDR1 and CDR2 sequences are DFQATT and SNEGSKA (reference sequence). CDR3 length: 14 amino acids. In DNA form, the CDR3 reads TGCAGTGCTGGACTAGCGGGAGCCTTCAATGAGCAGTTCTTC. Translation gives CSAGLAGAFNEQFF.

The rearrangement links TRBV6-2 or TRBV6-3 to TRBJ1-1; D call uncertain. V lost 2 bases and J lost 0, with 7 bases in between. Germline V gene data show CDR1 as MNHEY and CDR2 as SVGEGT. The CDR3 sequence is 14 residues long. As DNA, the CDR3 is TGTGCCAGCAGTTACGTCTATTTGAACACTGAAGCTTTCTTT. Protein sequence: CASSYVYLNTEAFF.